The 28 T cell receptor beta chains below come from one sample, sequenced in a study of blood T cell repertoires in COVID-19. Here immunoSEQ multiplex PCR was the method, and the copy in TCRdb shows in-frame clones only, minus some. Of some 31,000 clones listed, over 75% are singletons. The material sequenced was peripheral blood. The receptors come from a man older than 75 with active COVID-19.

CDR3 nucleotide sequence: TGCGCCAGCAGCTTGGGCAGGGAAGTAGAGACCCAGTACTTC. This translates into CASSLGREVETQYF. This chain joins TRBV5-1 and TRBJ2-5; D is perhaps TRBD1 (5 bases). Germline assignment: CDR1 SGHRS and CDR2 YFSETQ. The length of the CDR3 is 14 residues. Trimming stripped 0 bases from V and 4 bases from J, with 10 bases between.

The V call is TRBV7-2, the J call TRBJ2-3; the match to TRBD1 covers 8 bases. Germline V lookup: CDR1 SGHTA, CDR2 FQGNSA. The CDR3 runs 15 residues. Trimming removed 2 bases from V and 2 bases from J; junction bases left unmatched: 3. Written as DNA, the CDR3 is TGTGCCAGCAGCTTAACCAGGGGGCTCACAGATACGCAGTATTTT. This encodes CASSLTRGLTDTQYF.

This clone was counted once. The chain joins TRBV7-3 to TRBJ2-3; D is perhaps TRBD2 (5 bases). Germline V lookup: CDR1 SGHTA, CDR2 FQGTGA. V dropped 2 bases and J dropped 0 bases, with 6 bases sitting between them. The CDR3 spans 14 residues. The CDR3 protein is CASSLQRSTDTQYF. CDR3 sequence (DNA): TGTGCCAGCAGCTTACAGCGGAGCACAGATACGCAGTATTTT.

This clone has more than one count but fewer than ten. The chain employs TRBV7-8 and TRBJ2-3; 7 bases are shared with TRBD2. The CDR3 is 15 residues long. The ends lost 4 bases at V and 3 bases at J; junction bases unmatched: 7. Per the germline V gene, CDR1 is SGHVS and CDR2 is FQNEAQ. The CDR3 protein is CASSYGGGRTDTQYF. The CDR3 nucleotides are TGTGCCAGCAGCTATGGGGGGGGAAGAACAGATACGCAGTATTTT.

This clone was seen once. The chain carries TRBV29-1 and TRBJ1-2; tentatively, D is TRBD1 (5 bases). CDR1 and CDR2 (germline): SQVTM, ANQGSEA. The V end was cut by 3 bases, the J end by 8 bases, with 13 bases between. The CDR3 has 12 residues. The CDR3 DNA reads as TGCAGCGTTGAGGTGGGGCTAGGGGGCTACACCTTC. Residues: CSVEVGLGGYTF.

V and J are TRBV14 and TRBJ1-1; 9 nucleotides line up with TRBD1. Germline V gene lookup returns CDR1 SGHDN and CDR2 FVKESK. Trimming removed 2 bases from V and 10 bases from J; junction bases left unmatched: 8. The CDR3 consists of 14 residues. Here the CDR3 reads CASSQRTGDGGAFF. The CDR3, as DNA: TGTGCCAGCAGCCAAAGGACAGGGGATGGAGGAGCTTTCTTT.

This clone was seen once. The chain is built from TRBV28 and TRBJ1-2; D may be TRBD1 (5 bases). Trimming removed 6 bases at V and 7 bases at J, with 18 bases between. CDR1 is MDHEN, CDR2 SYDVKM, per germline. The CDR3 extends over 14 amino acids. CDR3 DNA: TGTGCCAGCAGCACAGGAGTATTGGGTAGTGGCTACACCTTC. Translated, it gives CASSTGVLGSGYTF.

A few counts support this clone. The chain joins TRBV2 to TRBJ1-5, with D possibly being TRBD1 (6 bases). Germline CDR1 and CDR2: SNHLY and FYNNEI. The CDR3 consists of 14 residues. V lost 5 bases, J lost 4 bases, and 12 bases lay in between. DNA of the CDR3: TGTGCCAGCAGTCAGGGGAAAGGTAATCAGCCCCAGCATTTT. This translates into CASSQGKGNQPQHF.

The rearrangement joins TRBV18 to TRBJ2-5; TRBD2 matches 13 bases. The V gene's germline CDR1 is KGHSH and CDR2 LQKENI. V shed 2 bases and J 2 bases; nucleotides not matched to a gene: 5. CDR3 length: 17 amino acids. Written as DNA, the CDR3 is TGTGCCAGCTCACCATCCACTAGCGGGGGGGAACAAGAGACCCAGTACTTC. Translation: CASSPSTSGGEQETQYF.

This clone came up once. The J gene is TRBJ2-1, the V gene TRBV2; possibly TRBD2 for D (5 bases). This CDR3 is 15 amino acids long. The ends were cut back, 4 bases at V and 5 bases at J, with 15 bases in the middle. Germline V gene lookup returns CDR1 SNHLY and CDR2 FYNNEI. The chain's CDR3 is CASSVGAFSNNEQFF. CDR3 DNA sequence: TGTGCCAGCAGTGTGGGAGCCTTCAGTAACAATGAGCAGTTCTTC.

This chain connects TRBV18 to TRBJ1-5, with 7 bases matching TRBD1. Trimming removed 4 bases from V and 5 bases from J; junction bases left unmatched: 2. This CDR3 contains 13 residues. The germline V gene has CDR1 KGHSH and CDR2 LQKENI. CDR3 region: CASSLTGDQPQHF. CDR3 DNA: TGTGCCAGCTCACTTACAGGGGATCAGCCCCAGCATTTT.

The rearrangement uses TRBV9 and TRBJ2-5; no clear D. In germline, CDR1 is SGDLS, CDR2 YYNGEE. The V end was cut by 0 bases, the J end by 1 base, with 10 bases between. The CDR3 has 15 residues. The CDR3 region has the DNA TGTGCCAGCAGCGTAGCTCCCGCCGGCCAAGAGACCCAGTACTTC. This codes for CASSVAPAGQETQYF.

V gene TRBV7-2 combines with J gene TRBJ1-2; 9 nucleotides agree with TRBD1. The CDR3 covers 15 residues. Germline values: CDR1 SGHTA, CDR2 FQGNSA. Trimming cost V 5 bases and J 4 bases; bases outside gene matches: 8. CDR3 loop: CASSPRTGAIYGYTF. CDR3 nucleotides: TGTGCCAGCAGCCCCCGGACAGGGGCGATCTATGGCTACACCTTC.

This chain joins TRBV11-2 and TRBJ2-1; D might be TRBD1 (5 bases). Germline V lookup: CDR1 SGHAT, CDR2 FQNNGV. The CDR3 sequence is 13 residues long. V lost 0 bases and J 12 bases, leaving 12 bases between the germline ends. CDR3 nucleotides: TGTGCCAGCAGCTTAGATAGGGGTCAAAGGCAGTTCTTC. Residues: CASSLDRGQRQFF.

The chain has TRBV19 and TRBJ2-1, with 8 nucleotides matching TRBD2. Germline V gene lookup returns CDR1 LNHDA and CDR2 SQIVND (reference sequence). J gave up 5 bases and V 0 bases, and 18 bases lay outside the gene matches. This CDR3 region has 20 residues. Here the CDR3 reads CASSIDPLLKGGGPNNEQFF. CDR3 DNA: TGTGCCAGTAGTATAGATCCCCTGTTAAAGGGCGGGGGGCCGAACAATGAGCAGTTCTTC.

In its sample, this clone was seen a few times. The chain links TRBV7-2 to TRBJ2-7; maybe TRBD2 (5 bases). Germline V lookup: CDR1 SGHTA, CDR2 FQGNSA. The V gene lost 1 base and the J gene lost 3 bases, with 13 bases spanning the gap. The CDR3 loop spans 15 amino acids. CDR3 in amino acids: CASSLGGILNYEQYF. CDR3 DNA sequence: TGTGCCAGCAGCTTAGGAGGGATCCTTAACTACGAGCAGTACTTC.

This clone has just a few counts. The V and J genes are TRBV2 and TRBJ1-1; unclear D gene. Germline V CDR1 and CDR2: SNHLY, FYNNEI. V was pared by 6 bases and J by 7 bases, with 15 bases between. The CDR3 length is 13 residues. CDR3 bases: TGTGCCAGCAGCCTGACGGGAACTGGTGAAGCTTTCTTT. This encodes CASSLTGTGEAFF.

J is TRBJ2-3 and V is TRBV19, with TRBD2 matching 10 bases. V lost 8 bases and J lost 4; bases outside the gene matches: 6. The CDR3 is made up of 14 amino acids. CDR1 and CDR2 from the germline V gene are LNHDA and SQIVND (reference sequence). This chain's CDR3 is CASRGLAYADTQYF. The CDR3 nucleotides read TGTGCCAGTCGGGGACTAGCGTATGCAGATACGCAGTATTTT.

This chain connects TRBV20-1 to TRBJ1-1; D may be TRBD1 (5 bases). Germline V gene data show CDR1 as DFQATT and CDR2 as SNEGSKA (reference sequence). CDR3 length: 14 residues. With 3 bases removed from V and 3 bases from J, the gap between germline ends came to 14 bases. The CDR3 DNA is TGCAGTGCTAGTAACGGGGGATATGACACTGAAGCTTTCTTT. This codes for CSASNGGYDTEAFF.

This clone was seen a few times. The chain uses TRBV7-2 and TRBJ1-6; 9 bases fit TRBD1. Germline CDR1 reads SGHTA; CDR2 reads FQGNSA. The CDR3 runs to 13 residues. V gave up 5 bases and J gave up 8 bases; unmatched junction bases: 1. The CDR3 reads CASSRDRDSPLHF. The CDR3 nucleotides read TGTGCCAGCAGCAGGGACAGGGATTCACCCCTCCACTTT.

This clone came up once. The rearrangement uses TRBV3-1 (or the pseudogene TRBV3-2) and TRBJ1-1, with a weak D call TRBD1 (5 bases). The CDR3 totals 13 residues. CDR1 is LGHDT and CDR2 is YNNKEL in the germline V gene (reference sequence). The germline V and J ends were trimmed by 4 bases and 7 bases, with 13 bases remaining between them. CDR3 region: CASSPGGVLEAFF. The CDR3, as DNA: TGTGCCAGCAGCCCGGGAGGGGTGCTTGAAGCTTTCTTT.

DNA of the CDR3: TGTGCCAGCAGGAGTCTGGGAGTAACCCTCCACTTT. Its protein is CASRSLGVTLHF. The chain couples TRBV2 to TRBJ1-6, with D uncertain. From germline, CDR1 is SNHLY and CDR2 FYNNEI. V dropped 6 bases and J dropped 14 bases, with 14 bases sitting between them. The CDR3 runs 12 residues.

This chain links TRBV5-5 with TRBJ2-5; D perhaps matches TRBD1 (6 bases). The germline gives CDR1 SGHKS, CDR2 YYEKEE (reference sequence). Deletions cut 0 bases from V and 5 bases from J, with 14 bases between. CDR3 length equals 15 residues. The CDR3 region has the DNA TGTGCCAGCAGCTTGGACAGGGAAACATGGGAGACCCAGTACTTC. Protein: CASSLDRETWETQYF.

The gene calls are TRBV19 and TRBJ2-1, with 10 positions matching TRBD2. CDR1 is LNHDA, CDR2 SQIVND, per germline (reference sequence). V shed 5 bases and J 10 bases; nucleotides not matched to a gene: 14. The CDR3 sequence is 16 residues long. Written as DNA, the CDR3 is TGTGCCAGTAGTTCCTTGAGCGGGGGGGCGTTGAGGGAGCAGTTCTTC. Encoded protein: CASSSLSGGALREQFF.

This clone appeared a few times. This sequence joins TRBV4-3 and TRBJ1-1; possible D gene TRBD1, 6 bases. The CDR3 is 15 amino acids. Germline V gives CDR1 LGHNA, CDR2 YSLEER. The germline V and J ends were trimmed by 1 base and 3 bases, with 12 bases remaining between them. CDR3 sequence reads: CASSQVSQGYTEAFF. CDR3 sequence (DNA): TGCGCCAGCAGCCAAGTTTCCCAGGGGTACACTGAAGCTTTCTTT.

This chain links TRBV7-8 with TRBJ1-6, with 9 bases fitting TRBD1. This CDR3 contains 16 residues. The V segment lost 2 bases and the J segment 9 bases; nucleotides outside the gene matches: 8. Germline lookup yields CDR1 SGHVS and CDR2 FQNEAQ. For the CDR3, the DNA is TGTGCCAGCAGCTTACCGGGACAGGGCCCTCTTTCACCCCTCCACTTT. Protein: CASSLPGQGPLSPLHF. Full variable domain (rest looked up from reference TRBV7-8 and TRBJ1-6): GAGVSQSPRYKVAKRGQDVALRCDPISGHVSLFWYQQALGQGPEFLTYFQNEAQLDKSGLPSDRFFAERPEGSVSTLKIQRTQQEDSAVYLCASSLPGQGPLSPLHFGNGTRLTVT.

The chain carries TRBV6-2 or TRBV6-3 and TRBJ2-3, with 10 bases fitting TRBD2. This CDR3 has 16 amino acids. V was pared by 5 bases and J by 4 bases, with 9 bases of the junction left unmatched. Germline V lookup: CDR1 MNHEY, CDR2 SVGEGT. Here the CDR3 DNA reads TGTGCCAGCAGTCCCCGGGTAGCGGGGGGCCCAGATACGCAGTATTTT. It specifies CASSPRVAGGPDTQYF.

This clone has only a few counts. DNA for the CDR3: TGTGCCAGCAGCCCCACTGGACAGGACTATGGCTACACCTTC. It codes for CASSPTGQDYGYTF. The chain recombines TRBV6-5 with TRBJ1-2, with 7 bases aligning to TRBD1. With V trimmed by 6 bases and J by 3 bases, 7 bases remained unmatched. From germline, CDR1 is MNHEY and CDR2 SVGAGI. The length of the CDR3 is 14 residues.